This T cell receptor beta chain was captured by sequencing in a study of shared clonotypes between healthy human individuals. Only in-frame clones appear in the TCRdb table, and some are missing; sequencing was by immunoSEQ multiplex PCR. This table holds about 1.5 million clones, roughly 96% found once. This clone was seen a single time. CD4+ cells yielded CD45RA+ naive and CD45RA-negative memory subsets. The source material was naive CD4+ T cells sorted from blood. Specified subset: CD45RA+ positively selected. This clonotype was sampled from a man aged 30 to 39 in good health.

This CDR3 reads CASGIRQGSYEQYF. Here the CDR3 DNA reads TGTGCTAGTGGCATCCGACAGGGCTCCTACGAGCAGTACTTC. The chain employs TRBV12-5 and TRBJ2-7; 7 bases map to TRBD1. CDR1 and CDR2 (germline): LGHNT, FRNRAP. J was trimmed by 0 bases and V by 6 bases; bases with no gene match: 5. This CDR3 has 14 residues. The full variable domain, with the rest looked up from reference TRBV12-5 and TRBJ2-7, is DARVTQTPRHKVTEMGQEVTMRCQPILGHNTVFWYRQTMMQGLELLAYFRNRAPLDDSGMPKDRFSAEMPDATLATLKIQPSEPRDSAVYFCASGIRQGSYEQYFGPGTRLTVT.